The text below deals with one T cell receptor beta chain. Antigen unknown. PCR was performed using 60 Vbeta and 13 Jbeta primers. The repertoire was sequenced with immunoSEQ multiplex PCR; TCRdb's copy has only in-frame clones and lacks some. The table includes 170,000 or so clones, more than 60% detected once. This sample is part of a study of cytomegalovirus exposure and HLA in healthy donors. Whole-study results and caveats: Altogether, about 160 TCR beta chains were recorded as cytomegalovirus-associated. For most TCR beta V segments, an earlier analysis put the productive rate at about 87% or about 30% of the time. Using a false discovery rate of 0.05, a later analysis showed that approximately 16,000 TCR beta sequences were associated with HLA alleles.

V shed 4 bases, J shed 0 bases, and the junction held 5 bases outside the gene matches. The CDR3 runs to 15 residues. Germline V gene lookup returns CDR1 SGHRS and CDR2 YFSETQ. Unrecorded immune exposures were likely, despite nominal health at sampling. The gene calls are TRBV5-1 and TRBJ1-1; TRBD1 matches 8 bases. The receptor was derived from a woman aged 60 to 75 in good health and CMV-seropositive. The sample comprised PBMCs. The CDR3 DNA follows: TGCGCCAGCAGCCAAACAGGGGGAGTGAACACTGAAGCTTTCTTT. Amino acids: CASSQTGGVNTEAFF.